This TCR beta chain was sequenced in a study of graft-versus-host responses after intestinal transplantation. Study-wide results and caveats: With peak circulating GvH clone levels came an association with early post-transplant HvG declines.

Clones were sequenced by immunoSEQ multiplex PCR, and TCRdb holds only the in-frame ones, with some missing. The data show 86,000 or so clones, around nine tenths seen once. In regard to this clone: Antigen specificity is unknown.

Trimming left V 2 bases short and J 0 bases short, with 7 bases between. Germline values: CDR1 LGHNA, CDR2 YNFKEQ. The CDR3 has 14 residues. The chain recombines TRBV4-2 with TRBJ1-2; the D is unclear. The source material was unstimulated CD8+ T cells sorted from spleen or lymph node cells, sampled before intestinal transplant. The TCR was taken from a human donor who received an intestinal transplant. The CDR3 here is CASSQTGTNYGYTF. CDR3 DNA: TGTGCCAGCAGCCAAACGGGAACTAACTATGGCTACACCTTC.